This T cell receptor (beta chain) was observed in a study of Ad26.COV2.S vaccination and SARS-CoV-2 variants (dated by TCRdb to the early 2020s). Looking at the study overall: Donors in the vaccine arm were drawn from COV1001, a phase I-IIa trial of Ad26.COV2.S in healthy adults that was multicentre, randomized, double-blind and placebo-controlled. A total of around 32 samples were included in the TCR-sequenced set, comprising around 19 Ad26.COV2.S vaccine recipients, 5 placebo recipients and 8 SARS-CoV-2 convalescent individuals. Sequencing of the TCRbeta repertoire served to evaluate the specificity and breadth of SARS-CoV-2-reactive T cell receptors following Ad26.COV2.S vaccination. Participants in the trial were split at random into five groups of five each, receiving low-dose or high-dose Ad26.COV2.S once or twice, or else placebo on both occasions. Ad26.COV2.S was administered intramuscularly at 5 x 10^10 or 1 x 10^11 viral particles, either as a single shot or as two shots given 56 days apart. Investigators did not know the trial group allocation while performing experiments and assessing outcomes.

TCRbeta CDR3 regions were sequenced with the immunoSEQ Assay. After extraction, genomic DNA underwent amplification by bias-controlled multiplex PCR, followed by high-throughput sequencing. Regarding the original processing steps: Collapsing and filtering of sequences were performed to quantify the absolute abundance of each unique TCRbeta CDR3 region. T cell fraction was estimated by normalizing TCRbeta template counts to usable DNA, which was measured by amplifying reference genes present in all nucleated cells. Repertoire TCRs were annotated as SARS-CoV-2-specific when V gene, CDR3 amino acid sequence and J gene were exactly matched to a known reactive TCR set. MIRA supplied the reference SARS-CoV-2 TCR set, which was filtered for enrichment in COVID-19-positive ImmuneCODE repertoires so that public or cross-reactive TCRs were removed. Drawing on the MIRA antigens, annotated TCRs were analysed further at the level of specific ORF or position within ORF. Breadth was defined as the number of annotated unique rearrangements divided by the total number of unique productive rearrangements, and depth was defined as the summed frequency of the annotated unique rearrangements. Two-sided Wilcoxon rank-sum tests were applied when comparing TCR breadth between groups. In TCRdb, the immuneACCESS table is reduced to in-frame sequences with V and J assigned. These tables do not hold every clone; where another copy was compared, an unresolved V gene accounts for under half, and the others remain unexplained. Clone size and the V and J calls come from that table; the DNA yielded D and trimming. The sample yields about 350,000 clones; around 89% were counted once. The ten largest account for roughly 5% of the sample.

In the case of this clone: Its cognate antigen has yet to be identified. Base qualities are not provided; no much larger clone lies one nucleotide away.

In the paper's terms, the treatment or condition label means: around 19 received Ad26.COV2.S at low or high dose, single or two shots; several received placebo; per-sample allocation not given. Repertoires of vaccine and placebo recipients were sequenced from samples collected on day 63 after the first injection. Cohort 1b enrolled fewer than 30 adults aged 18-55 years at a single site in Boston, USA, between 29 July and 7 August 2020. As a vaccine, Ad26.COV2.S was a replication-incompetent adenovirus type 26 vector that expressed a prefusion-stabilized SARS-CoV-2 spike protein derived from the original Wuhan strain. The trim is 2 bases for V and 2 bases for J, with a gap of 8 bases between the germline ends. Reading the germline V gene gives CDR1 MDHEN and CDR2 SYDVKM. From the cysteine up to the phenylalanine, the CDR3 has a length of 14 residues. Only the CDR3 part of the read is kept: 42 bases, read in frame from the first base.

The investigation overall reported the following: It was noted by the authors that total T cell responses may have been underestimated by the TCR breadth and depth analyses. Comparing responses between vaccine doses or regimens was not something the study was powered to do. After vaccination, substantial breadth of spike-specific CD8+ and CD4+ T cell responses was reported. Vaccine and placebo recipients had similar non-spike TCR breadth, a finding consistent with the vaccine containing only spike. Higher spike-specific TCR breadth was observed in Ad26.COV2.S recipients than in placebo recipients (P = 0.0014).

Material: peripheral blood, obtained in a trial of Ad26.COV2.S vaccine versus placebo. The rearranged chain carries TRBV28 and TRBJ2-3; no D gene is confidently identified. The clonotype was recovered from a person between 18 and 65 years old who received the Ad26.COV2.S COVID-19 vaccine or a placebo. The CDR3 sequence is CASSLVRNTDTQYF. The DNA sequence is TGTGCCAGCAGTTTAGTGCGAAACACAGATACGCAGTATTTT.